These 19 T cell receptor beta chains were all obtained from the same sample, sequenced in a study of blood T cells in healthy people across ages. Then a second PCR, running roughly 7 to 11 cycles, was carried out with a sample-barcoded 5' primer and a J-beta primer mix. TCRdb reprocessed the 5' RACE reads with MiXCR, giving one entry per CDR3 protein. The sample shows roughly 1,000,000 distinct CDR3 sequences, 20% to 25% of them seen only once. The sample was also reused in another study, on T cells of mothers and their children.

The source material was blood. These receptors were collected from a girl aged 2 to 10 in good health.

This clonotype was detected a few times. The chain uses TRBV7-2 and TRBJ1-5, with 9 bases matching TRBD1. V dropped 5 bases and J dropped 7; count of bases not matched to a gene: 15. The CDR3 spans 17 residues. The germline CDR1 and CDR2 sequences are SGHTA and FQGNSA. This CDR3 reads CASSLAGTGIYSQPQHF. CDR3 nucleotides: TGTGCCAGCAGCCTGGCCGGGACAGGGATTTACTCGCAGCCCCAGCATTTT.

The chain uses TRBV10-3 and TRBJ1-2, with 8 bases aligning to TRBD1. CDR1 ENHRY and CDR2 SYGVKD come from the germline V gene. The CDR3 totals 14 residues. V lost 6 bases, J lost 7 bases, and 10 bases stayed unmatched. CDR3 in DNA: TGTGCCATCAGCTCCACAGGGGGTGACTGTGGCTACACCTTC. Translating it yields CAISSTGGDCGYTF.

V and J are TRBV20-1 and TRBJ1-1, with 8 bases matching TRBD1. J was trimmed by 4 bases and V by 1 base; bases with no gene match: 11. Germline values: CDR1 DFQATT, CDR2 SNEGSKA (reference sequence). The CDR3 has 16 amino acids. CDR3 bases: TGCAGTGCTAGAGGCCCCACAACCGGGACAGGCACTGAAGCTTTCTTT. Translation gives CSARGPTTGTGTEAFF.

A few counts support this clonotype. The V and J genes are TRBV4-2 and TRBJ1-6; D is possibly TRBD1 (5 bases). V was pared by 0 bases and J by 10 bases, with 16 bases between. The germline gives CDR1 LGHNA, CDR2 YNFKEQ. The CDR3 covers 16 residues. The CDR3 is CASSQDPGRGWSPLHF. CDR3 nucleotide sequence: TGTGCCAGCAGCCAAGATCCGGGGAGGGGCTGGTCACCCCTCCACTTT.

The chain carries TRBV19 and TRBJ2-5, with D possibly matching TRBD1 (6 bases). The J call is in doubt because the DNA end fits TRBJ2-1 better. The CDR3 contains 12 residues. Germline V gene lookup returns CDR1 LNHDA and CDR2 SQIVND (reference sequence). CDR3 sequence reads: CASAQQGNEQFF. CDR3 in DNA: TGTGCCAGTGCCCAACAGGGCAATGAGCAGTTCTTC.

This clonotype was picked up a small number of times. The chain joins TRBV5-1 to TRBJ1-2; a possible D gene is TRBD1 (6 bases). This CDR3 has 13 amino acids. Looked up from germline, CDR1 is SGHRS and CDR2 is YFSETQ. V was cut by 2 bases and J by 7 bases, with 12 bases left in between. In nucleotides, the CDR3 is TGCGCCAGCAGCTTCGAGGGGGGTCCTGGCTACACCTTC. This gives the protein CASSFEGGPGYTF.

This clonotype appeared a few times. The J gene is TRBJ2-5, the V gene TRBV6-1; weak D call: TRBD2 (7 bases). The germline gives CDR1 MNHNS, CDR2 SASEGT. CDR3 length equals 16 residues. V lost 6 bases and J lost 4, with 21 bases in between. The CDR3 DNA sequence: TGTGCCAGCAGGGATCTAGGGGGGGAATCGGGAGAGACCCAGTACTTC. Translated, it gives CASRDLGGESGETQYF.

The V and J genes are TRBV4-3 and TRBJ1-4; no clear D. V dropped 1 base and J dropped 7 bases, with 4 bases sitting between them. This CDR3 spans 12 amino acids. The V gene's germline CDR1 is LGHNA and CDR2 YSLEER. This CDR3 is CASSQAGEKLFF. In DNA, the CDR3 is TGCGCCAGCAGCCAAGCTGGTGAAAAACTGTTTTTT.

The J gene is TRBJ2-5, the V gene TRBV6-1; 10 nucleotides agree with TRBD2. The DNA end favors TRBJ2-1, so the J call may be wrong. This CDR3 comprises 14 residues. Germline V gene data show CDR1 as MNHNS and CDR2 as SASEGT. CDR3: CASNLAGANGEQFF. CDR3 nucleotide sequence: TGTGCCAGCAATCTAGCGGGAGCGAACGGTGAGCAGTTCTTC.

The chain couples TRBV12-3 or TRBV12-4 to TRBJ2-3; 11 bases are a match to TRBD2. This CDR3 comprises 16 residues. The junction had 8 bases not matched to a gene; V was cut back by 5 bases and J by 4 bases. DNA of the CDR3: TGTGCCAGCAGTCCCGTTAGCGGGAGGGTAGCAGATACGCAGTATTTT. Its protein product is CASSPVSGRVADTQYF.

To note about this clonotype: One end of the junction varies from germline; a read error may be responsible. The chain joins TRBV20-1 to TRBJ1-5, with 7 bases that match TRBD1. The CDR3 sequence is 13 residues long. CDR1 and CDR2 from the germline V gene are DFQATT and SNEGSKA (reference sequence). CDR3 region: CSASQGGNQPRHF. CDR3 nucleotides: TGCAGTGCTAGTCAGGGGGGGAATCAGCCCCGGCATTTT.

The V gene is TRBV20-1, the J gene TRBJ2-5; D unresolved. The J call may not be correct, given that the DNA end is closer to TRBJ2-1. The CDR3 covers 12 residues. CDR1 is DFQATT and CDR2 is SNEGSKA in the germline V gene (reference sequence). CDR3 in amino acids: CSASRRWDEQFF. The CDR3 DNA reads as TGCAGTGCTAGTCGGAGATGGGATGAGCAGTTCTTC.

There are a few counts of this clonotype. The chain joins TRBV7-9 to TRBJ2-7, with 12 bases aligning to TRBD2. There are 15 residues in the CDR3. The V segment lost 4 bases and the J segment 3 bases; nucleotides outside the gene matches: 4. CDR1 and CDR2 (germline): SEHNR, FQNEAQ (reference sequence). The CDR3 loop reads CASSYLAGGIYEQYF. DNA for the CDR3: TGTGCCAGCAGCTACCTAGCGGGGGGGATCTACGAGCAGTACTTC.

With respect to this clonotype: The junction departs from the called germline gene at one end, perhaps through a read error. The chain joins TRBV6-5 to TRBJ2-1, with D unclear. Germline assignment: CDR1 MNHEY and CDR2 SVGAGI. The CDR3 extends over 13 amino acids. As DNA, the CDR3 is TGCGCCAGCAGTTTTCAGTTATACAATGAGCAGTTCTTC. It codes for CASSFQLYNEQFF.

This sequence joins TRBV20-1 and TRBJ2-1, with D perhaps TRBD2 (5 bases). Trimming shortened V by 0 bases and J by 0 bases, and 12 bases separated the two germline ends. The CDR3 has 16 amino acids. Looked up from germline, CDR1 is DFQATT and CDR2 is SNEGSKA (reference sequence). The CDR3 DNA sequence: TGCAGTGCTAGAGATTGGACGGGGAGCTCCTACAATGAGCAGTTCTTC. Amino acid sequence: CSARDWTGSSYNEQFF.

This clonotype was counted between two and nine times. This rearrangement joins TRBV28 to TRBJ1-5, with D perhaps TRBD1 (5 bases). V dropped 6 bases and J dropped 7 bases, with 25 bases sitting between them. The CDR3 spans 17 residues. Germline V CDR1 and CDR2: MDHEN, SYDVKM. The CDR3 loop is CASSPKTSRWGRQPQHF. The CDR3 DNA follows: TGTGCCAGCAGCCCTAAGACGTCCCGGTGGGGCAGGCAGCCCCAGCATTTT.

J is TRBJ2-1 and V is TRBV6-5; TRBD1 matches 11 bases. Germline CDR1 and CDR2: MNHEY and SVGAGI. After removal of 6 bases from V and 5 bases from J, the junction contained 6 bases not matched to a gene. The CDR3 contains 15 residues. In DNA form, the CDR3 reads TGTGCCAGCAGCTCCGGGACAGGGGGTAACAATGAGCAGTTCTTC. Translation: CASSSGTGGNNEQFF.

The table lists this clonotype with a few counts. The chain links TRBV20-1 to TRBJ2-5; 9 bases line up with TRBD2. The J call could be wrong; TRBJ2-7 is a better fit for the DNA end. This CDR3 contains 16 residues. CDR1 is DFQATT, CDR2 SNEGSKA, per germline (reference sequence). CDR3 nucleotides: TGCAGTGCTAGAGATCGTCTACTAGCGGGTGGATACGAGCAGTACTTC. This codes for CSARDRLLAGGYEQYF.

The V and J genes are TRBV4-3 and TRBJ1-3; D gene uncertain. Germline CDR1 reads LGHNA; CDR2 reads YSLEER. This CDR3 region has 13 residues. Trimming shortened V by 3 bases and J by 11 bases, and 14 bases separated the two germline ends. CDR3: CASSQELRAPIYF. Here the CDR3 DNA reads TGCGCCAGCAGCCAGGAGCTTCGGGCGCCCATATATTTT.